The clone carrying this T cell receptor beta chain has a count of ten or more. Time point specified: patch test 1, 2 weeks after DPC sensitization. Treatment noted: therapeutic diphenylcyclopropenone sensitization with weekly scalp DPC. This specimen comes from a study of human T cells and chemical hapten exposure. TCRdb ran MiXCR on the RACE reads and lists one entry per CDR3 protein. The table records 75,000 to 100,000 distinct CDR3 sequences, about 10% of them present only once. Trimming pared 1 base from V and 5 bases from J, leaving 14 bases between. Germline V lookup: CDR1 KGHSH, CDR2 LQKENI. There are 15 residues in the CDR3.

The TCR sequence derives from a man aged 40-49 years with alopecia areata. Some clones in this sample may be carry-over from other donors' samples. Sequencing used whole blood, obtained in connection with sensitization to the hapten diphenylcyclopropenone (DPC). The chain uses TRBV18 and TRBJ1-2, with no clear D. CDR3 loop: CASSPQTGTDYGYTF. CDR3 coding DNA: TGTGCCAGCTCACCACAAACCGGAACCGATTATGGCTACACCTTC.